These 21 T cell receptor beta chains were sequenced from one sample in a study of blood T cell repertoires in COVID-19. Profiling relied on immunoSEQ multiplex PCR, and the TCRdb table lists in-frame clones only, not all of them. This sample has about 430,000 clones, with 85% to 90% found just once. The sequenced material came from peripheral blood. Every receptor here comes from a man aged 18 to 30 with COVID-19, enrolled during active disease.

This chain links TRBV12-5 with TRBJ2-1; 9 nucleotides line up with TRBD2. The germline V gene has CDR1 LGHNT and CDR2 FRNRAP. This CDR3 is 17 amino acids long. Unmatched junction bases numbered 11, after V lost 0 bases and J lost 8 bases. The CDR3 DNA reads TGTGCTAGTGGTTTGGTAATAGCGGGAGTGGGTGGCGATGAGCAGTTCTTC. Amino acids: CASGLVIAGVGGDEQFF.

V and J are TRBV2 and TRBJ2-5; no clear D. V lost 4 bases and J 2 bases, leaving 8 bases between the germline ends. The germline CDR1 and CDR2 sequences are SNHLY and FYNNEI. This CDR3 is built from 13 residues. CDR3 region: CASSGNRQETQYF. The CDR3 region has the DNA TGTGCCAGCAGTGGGAACAGACAAGAGACCCAGTACTTC.

This chain connects TRBV10-2 to TRBJ2-2; 9 nucleotides line up with TRBD2. This CDR3 contains 17 residues. The germline V gene has CDR1 WSHSY and CDR2 SAAADI. The ends lost 0 bases at V and 9 bases at J; junction bases unmatched: 11. The CDR3 DNA reads as TGCGCCAGCAGTGAGTCGATGCGCGGGGGGGCCCATCGGGAGCTGTTTTTT. Amino acid sequence: CASSESMRGGAHRELFF.

This chain uses TRBV11-3 with TRBJ2-3; tentative D call: TRBD2 (5 bases). V lost 1 base and J 0 bases, leaving 8 bases between the germline ends. From germline, CDR1 is SGHNT and CDR2 YENEEA. The CDR3 has 15 amino acids. Here the CDR3 DNA reads TGTGCCAGCAGCTTAGCTGGCGGGAGCACAGATACGCAGTATTTT. This gives the protein CASSLAGGSTDTQYF.

This sequence joins TRBV18 and TRBJ1-5; no definite D call. This CDR3 contains 15 residues. Per germline, CDR1 KGHSH and CDR2 LQKENI. The V gene lost 1 base and the J gene lost 0 bases, with 7 bases spanning the gap. The CDR3 DNA follows: TGTGCCAGCTCACCACTCTCTAATAGCAATCAGCCCCAGCATTTT. Translating gives CASSPLSNSNQPQHF.

This clone came up once. This chain links TRBV24-1 with TRBJ2-2, with TRBD1 matching over 9 bases. Germline CDR1 is KGHDR and CDR2 is SFDVKD. Losses at the gene ends were 2 bases for V and 11 bases for J; bases not matched to a gene: 8. The CDR3 totals 15 residues. The CDR3 sequence is CATSDSTGGSRELFF. For the CDR3, the DNA is TGTGCCACCAGTGATTCGACAGGGGGTAGTCGCGAGCTGTTTTTT.

The rearrangement links TRBV11-2 to TRBJ2-7; TRBD2 might be the D (6 bases). The V gene lost 1 base and the J gene lost 4 bases, with 20 bases spanning the gap. Germline V gene data show CDR1 as SGHAT and CDR2 as FQNNGV. This CDR3 is 17 amino acids long. The CDR3 reads CASSLGYPGTLNYEQYF. CDR3 DNA sequence: TGTGCCAGCAGCTTAGGGTACCCCGGGACTTTGAATTACGAGCAGTACTTC.

The chain employs TRBV5-1 and TRBJ2-5; 13 bases fit TRBD2. The CDR3 extends over 17 amino acids. V lost 0 bases, J lost 2 bases, and 4 bases stayed unmatched. CDR1 and CDR2 from the germline V gene are SGHRS and YFSETQ. The DNA for the CDR3 is TGCGCCAGCAGCTTGGCCGGGACTAGCGGGGCACAAGAGACCCAGTACTTC. Encoded protein: CASSLAGTSGAQETQYF.

This clone was detected only a few times. The chain has TRBV7-9 and TRBJ2-6; 13 bases are a match to TRBD2. The V and J ends lost 7 bases and 2 bases, in that order; junction bases with no gene match: 5. The CDR3 consists of 17 residues. Germline V gives CDR1 SEHNR, CDR2 FQNEAQ (reference sequence). The CDR3: CASNQLAGGPGANVLTF. Here the CDR3 DNA reads TGTGCCAGCAACCAACTAGCGGGGGGGCCTGGGGCCAACGTCCTGACTTTC.

J is TRBJ2-1 and V is TRBV5-6; possible D gene TRBD1, 5 bases. Germline CDR1 and CDR2: SGHDT and YYEEEE. This CDR3 has 15 amino acids. Trimming left V 1 base short and J 2 bases short, with 10 bases between. The chain's CDR3 is CASSLPGQPYNEQFF. The CDR3 region has the DNA TGTGCCAGCAGCTTGCCAGGACAACCCTACAATGAGCAGTTCTTC.

This chain links TRBV6-5 with TRBJ1-6; 7 nucleotides agree with TRBD1. The junction had 3 bases not matched to a gene; V was cut back by 6 bases and J by 7 bases. This CDR3 spans 13 amino acids. Germline CDR1 is MNHEY and CDR2 is SVGAGI. The CDR3 nucleotides are TGTGCCAGCAGAGGGACAGCGAATTCACCCCTCCACTTT. This sequence encodes CASRGTANSPLHF.

A few counts support this clone. Other DNA sequences from this sample encode an identical CDR3 as well. V usage is TRBV27 and J usage is TRBJ1-1, with D possibly matching TRBD1 (6 bases). The V gene lost 0 bases and the J gene lost 1 base, with 9 bases spanning the gap. Germline V lookup: CDR1 MNHEY, CDR2 SMNVEV (reference sequence). There are 15 residues in the CDR3. For the CDR3, the DNA is TGTGCCAGCAGTTTATCGGCAGGGGCGAACACTGAAGCTTTCTTT. It specifies CASSLSAGANTEAFF.

The rearrangement links TRBV5-4 to TRBJ2-7; 7 nucleotides align to TRBD2. V was pared by 4 bases and J by 6 bases, with 13 bases of the junction left unmatched. The CDR3 covers 15 residues. CDR1 is SGHNT and CDR2 is YYREEE in the germline V gene (reference sequence). In DNA form, the CDR3 reads TGTGCCAGCAGCCCACCCGGGGGGAGGGAGGCCGAGCAGTACTTC. The encoded protein is CASSPPGGREAEQYF. Complete variable domain (other parts from reference TRBV5-4 and TRBJ2-7): ETGVTQSPTHLIKTRGQQVTLRCSSQSGHNTVSWYQQALGQGPQFIFQYYREEENGRGNFPPRFSGLQFPNYSSELNVNALELDDSALYLCASSPPGGREAEQYFGPGTRLTVT.

J is TRBJ2-6 and V is TRBV6-6, with D possibly matching TRBD1 (5 bases). Germline V gene data show CDR1 as MNHNY and CDR2 as SVGAGI (reference sequence). Trimming shortened V by 5 bases and J by 3 bases, and 17 bases separated the two germline ends. CDR3 length: 17 amino acids. This CDR3 is CASSRLPSRVGANVLTF. The CDR3 coding sequence is TGTGCCAGCAGTCGCTTACCCTCCAGGGTTGGGGCCAACGTCCTGACTTTC.

The chain employs TRBV11-2 and TRBJ1-5; TRBD1 might be the D (6 bases). The CDR3 has 16 residues. The germline V gene has CDR1 SGHAT and CDR2 FQNNGV. The V end was cut by 0 bases, the J end by 5 bases, with 14 bases between. In DNA, the CDR3 is TGTGCCAGCAGCTTAGAGGTACAGGGTGGGGATCAGCCCCAGCATTTT. It yields the protein CASSLEVQGGDQPQHF.

The chain couples TRBV9 to TRBJ2-3, with D possibly being TRBD2 (5 bases). Germline assignment: CDR1 SGDLS and CDR2 YYNGEE. The V and J ends lost 5 bases and 2 bases respectively, with 15 bases between them. The CDR3 has 15 residues. CDR3 sequence (DNA): TGTGCCAGCAGACGGAGCGGTTTGGTCACAGATACGCAGTATTTT. Translating gives CASRRSGLVTDTQYF.

The sample holds one count of this clone. The rearrangement uses TRBV29-1 and TRBJ1-2; D unresolved. CDR3 size: 15 residues. Germline CDR1 SQVTM, CDR2 ANQGSEA. Trimming removed 3 bases at V and 2 bases at J, with 16 bases between. In DNA, the CDR3 is TGCAGCGTTGATTCCGGGAAGAGGGCCAACTATGGCTACACCTTC. As protein: CSVDSGKRANYGYTF.

The CDR3 DNA reads as TGTGCCAGCAGTCTTACTTCTGCCGGGTACGAGCAGTACTTC. As protein: CASSLTSAGYEQYF. This sequence joins TRBV6-6 and TRBJ2-7; D not resolved. V was clipped by 5 bases and J by 4 bases, with 15 bases between them. Germline V gives CDR1 MNHNY, CDR2 SVGAGI (reference sequence). There are 14 residues in the CDR3.

The V and J genes are TRBV27 and TRBJ1-6, with unresolved D. The length of the CDR3 is 14 residues. Germline V gene lookup returns CDR1 MNHEY and CDR2 SMNVEV (reference sequence). Deletions cut 4 bases from V and 9 bases from J, with 13 bases between. CDR3 loop: CASSSPRTGSPLHF. The CDR3 DNA sequence: TGTGCCAGCAGTTCCCCCCGGACTGGTTCACCCCTCCACTTT.

V gene TRBV5-1 combines with J gene TRBJ1-2, with 7 bases matching TRBD1. The CDR3 consists of 13 residues. CDR1 is SGHRS, CDR2 YFSETQ, per germline. V dropped 4 bases and J dropped 5; count of bases not matched to a gene: 5. As DNA, the CDR3 is TGCGCCAGCAGCAGCAGGGGGGAGTATGGCTACACCTTC. This sequence encodes CASSSRGEYGYTF.

The chain uses TRBV27 and TRBJ2-3; 13 bases match TRBD2. The CDR3 has 15 residues. Germline CDR1 is MNHEY and CDR2 is SMNVEV (reference sequence). V shed 5 bases and J 11 bases; nucleotides not matched to a gene: 10. CDR3 sequence: CASSPGLAGRVWQYF. CDR3 DNA sequence: TGTGCCAGCAGTCCGGGACTAGCGGGACGAGTGTGGCAGTATTTT.